These 30 T cell receptor beta chains originate from one sample sequenced in a study of cytomegalovirus exposure and HLA in healthy donors. PCR amplification relied on 60 Vbeta primers (plus 13 Jbeta primers). Clones were read by immunoSEQ multiplex PCR, and TCRdb kept only the in-frame ones, dropping some. The table includes roughly 120,000 clones, 80% detected once. The specimen was PBMCs. These receptors came from a male donor in good health and CMV-seronegative.

V gene TRBV7-3 combines with J gene TRBJ2-3; 14 nucleotides align to TRBD2. CDR1 and CDR2 from the germline V gene are SGHTA and FQGTGA. The CDR3 spans 17 residues. The trim removed 5 bases at V and 3 bases at J, leaving 7 bases unmatched. Here the CDR3 reads CASSPRTSGGKTDTQYF. The CDR3 DNA is TGTGCCAGCAGCCCCCGGACTAGCGGGGGGAAAACAGATACGCAGTATTTT.

V is TRBV6-4 and J is TRBJ2-7; TRBD1 might be the D (6 bases). Trimming took 4 bases from V and 4 from J, leaving 14 bases between them. The germline gives CDR1 MRHNA, CDR2 SNTAGT. The CDR3 loop spans 14 amino acids. CDR3 sequence: CASSVDSSSYEQYF. DNA for the CDR3: TGTGCCAGCAGTGTGGACAGTAGCTCGTACGAGCAGTACTTC.

CDR3 coding DNA: TGTGCCAGCAGCTATGAGCGGGAGGCTAACACCGGGGAGCTGTTTTTT. Its translation is CASSYEREANTGELFF. V usage is TRBV7-9 and J usage is TRBJ2-2; TRBD2 agrees at 9 bases. J lost 2 bases, V lost 4 bases, and 5 bases had no gene match. In germline, CDR1 is SEHNR, CDR2 FQNEAQ (reference sequence). The CDR3 length is 16 residues.

CDR3 sequence reads: CASSRRTDTEAFF. The CDR3 DNA follows: TGTGCCAGCAGCCGAAGGACAGACACTGAAGCTTTCTTT. The V call is TRBV7-3, the J call TRBJ1-1, with a tentative D call TRBD1 (6 bases). The V end lost 5 bases, the J end lost 3 bases, and 10 bases lay between the germline ends. This CDR3 region has 13 residues. Per the germline V gene, CDR1 is SGHTA and CDR2 is FQGTGA.

This sequence joins TRBV10-3 and TRBJ2-1, with 11 bases lining up with TRBD2. Trimming at V came to 7 bases and at J to 12 bases, leaving 11 bases not matched to a gene. The CDR3 length is 14 residues. Per the germline V gene, CDR1 is ENHRY and CDR2 is SYGVKD. DNA for the CDR3: TGTGCCATCAAGCCGGGACTAGCGGAAATGGGGCAGTTCTTC. Translation gives CAIKPGLAEMGQFF.

This clone was seen only once. V is TRBV7-6 and J is TRBJ2-1; no firm D call. From germline, CDR1 is SGHVS and CDR2 FNYEAQ. V was clipped by 3 bases and J by 6 bases, with 12 bases between them. The CDR3 runs to 14 residues. As DNA, the CDR3 is TGTGCCAGCAGCTTTAGCTACACCGCCAATGAGCAGTTCTTC. Translating it yields CASSFSYTANEQFF.

The chain couples TRBV7-6 to TRBJ2-7; 13 bases agree with TRBD2. Germline CDR1 reads SGHVS; CDR2 reads FNYEAQ. Trimming removed 5 bases from V and 4 bases from J; junction bases left unmatched: 8. The CDR3 loop spans 16 amino acids. The CDR3, as DNA: TGTGCCAGCAGCGCCCCCCGACTAGCGGGAGGTTACGAGCAGTACTTC. Protein: CASSAPRLAGGYEQYF.

The chain employs TRBV5-1 and TRBJ2-7, with D perhaps matching TRBD2 (6 bases). With 0 bases removed from V and 3 bases from J, the gap between germline ends came to 10 bases. The CDR3 is made up of 14 amino acids. CDR1 and CDR2 (germline): SGHRS, YFSETQ. CDR3 DNA sequence: TGCGCCAGCAGCTTGGCCGACGGGGGCTACGAGCAGTACTTC. This sequence encodes CASSLADGGYEQYF.

With respect to this clone: The sample has other DNA sequences that encode this CDR3 too. V usage is TRBV19 and J usage is TRBJ1-2; D is perhaps TRBD1 (6 bases). Germline V gene data show CDR1 as LNHDA and CDR2 as SQIVND (reference sequence). V was pared by 7 bases and J by 0 bases, with 12 bases between. The CDR3 sequence is 14 residues long. CDR3 loop: CASTLTGANYGYTF. CDR3 sequence (DNA): TGTGCCAGTACCCTGACAGGAGCTAACTATGGCTACACCTTC.

The V call is TRBV7-9, the J call TRBJ1-4; D may be TRBD1 (6 bases). The CDR3 loop spans 14 amino acids. Germline CDR1 and CDR2: SEHNR and FQNEAQ (reference sequence). Trimming cost V 2 bases and J 11 bases, with 15 bases left between them. CDR3 nucleotides: TGTGCCAGCAGCTTAAGGGCAGGGGAGCGGAAACTGTTTTTT. Translating it yields CASSLRAGERKLFF. Full variable domain (remainder filled in from reference TRBV7-9 and TRBJ1-4): DTGVSQNPRHKITKRGQNVTFRCDPISEHNRLYWYRQTLGQGPEFLTYFQNEAQLEKSRLLSDRFSAERPKGSFSTLEIQRTEQGDSAMYLCASSLRAGERKLFFGSGTQLSVL.

The CDR3 spells CVRGSAGVGETQYF. DNA of the CDR3: TGTGTCCGAGGATCAGCGGGAGTAGGGGAGACCCAGTACTTC. The gene calls are TRBV30 and TRBJ2-5, with 8 positions matching TRBD2. This CDR3 has 14 residues. Per germline, CDR1 GTSNPN and CDR2 SVGIG (reference sequence).

The V call is TRBV18, the J call TRBJ1-2; 7 bases align to TRBD1. Trimming cost V 2 bases and J 4 bases; bases outside gene matches: 7. This CDR3 is built from 15 residues. Germline loops: CDR1 KGHSH, CDR2 LQKENI. This CDR3 reads CASSPNQPGGYGYTF. The CDR3 DNA reads as TGTGCCAGCTCACCAAATCAGCCAGGGGGCTATGGCTACACCTTC.

CDR3 residues: CASSEGTPGLNQPQHF. CDR3 DNA: TGTGCCAGCAGTGAGGGGACACCCGGATTAAATCAGCCCCAGCATTTT. The chain couples TRBV2 to TRBJ1-5; tentatively, D is TRBD1 (6 bases). Looked up from germline, CDR1 is SNHLY and CDR2 is FYNNEI. Trimming shortened V by 3 bases and J by 4 bases, and 16 bases separated the two germline ends. This CDR3 is built from 16 residues.

The chain has TRBV4-1 and TRBJ1-6; TRBD1 agrees at 7 bases. V gave up 2 bases and J gave up 7 bases; unmatched junction bases: 5. The CDR3 loop spans 15 amino acids. Per germline, CDR1 MGHRA and CDR2 YSYEKL. For the CDR3, the DNA is TGCGCCAGCAGCCAATTCGACAGGGTGAATTCACCCCTCCACTTT. Translated: CASSQFDRVNSPLHF.

The V gene is TRBV25-1, the J gene TRBJ2-1; perhaps TRBD2 as D (7 bases). CDR1 is MGHDK, CDR2 SYGVNS, per germline. This CDR3 is 12 amino acids long. V was trimmed by 8 bases and J by 8 bases, leaving 13 bases between them. This chain's CDR3 is CASGGGLHEQFF. CDR3 DNA sequence: TGTGCCAGCGGGGGGGGGCTCCATGAGCAGTTCTTC. Complete variable domain (other parts from reference TRBV25-1 and TRBJ2-1): EADIYQTPRYLVIGTGKKITLECSQTMGHDKMYWYQQDPGMELHLIHYSYGVNSTEKGDLSSESTVSRIRTEHFPLTLESARPSHTSQYLCASGGGLHEQFFGPGTRLTVL.

This clone was recorded a few times. The rearrangement links TRBV2 to TRBJ1-2, with 10 bases identical to TRBD1. CDR3 length equals 14 residues. Per the germline V gene, CDR1 is SNHLY and CDR2 is FYNNEI. The ends lost 6 bases at V and 4 bases at J; junction bases unmatched: 5. Written as DNA, the CDR3 is TGTGCCAGCAGGAGACAGGGGGCTGGCTATGGCTACACCTTC. This translates into CASRRQGAGYGYTF. The variable domain in full, completed from reference TRBV2 and TRBJ1-2, reads EPEVTQTPSHQVTQMGQEVILRCVPISNHLYFYWYRQILGQKVEFLVSFYNNEISEKSEIFDDQFSVERPDGSNFTLKIRSTKLEDSAMYFCASRRQGAGYGYTFGSGTRLTVV.

On this clone itself: One end of the junction fails to match germline, which may point to a read error. V is TRBV2 and J is TRBJ2-6; a possible D gene is TRBD1 (6 bases). The CDR3 spans 15 residues. Looked up from germline, CDR1 is SNHLY and CDR2 is FYNNEI. This chain's CDR3 is CASRKDRSGANGLTF. In DNA, the CDR3 is TGTGCCAGCAGAAAAGACAGGTCCGGGGCCAACGGCCTGACTTTC.

V is TRBV5-1 and J is TRBJ1-2; D not certain. The CDR3 sequence is 12 residues long. Germline assignment: CDR1 SGHRS and CDR2 YFSETQ. Trimming left V 5 bases short and J 5 bases short, with 10 bases between. The CDR3 sequence is CASRRDTYGYTF. The CDR3 bases are TGCGCCAGCAGAAGAGACACTTATGGCTACACCTTC.

This chain uses TRBV2 with TRBJ2-6; no firm D call. Germline lookup yields CDR1 SNHLY and CDR2 FYNNEI. V was cut by 5 bases and J by 3 bases, with 14 bases left in between. There are 16 residues in the CDR3. DNA of the CDR3: TGTGCCAGCAGTCAGAGCCCTAGTTTTGGGGCCAACGTCCTGACTTTC. Amino acids: CASSQSPSFGANVLTF.

V usage is TRBV6-1 and J usage is TRBJ2-1, with 7 nucleotides matching TRBD2. V dropped 2 bases and J dropped 1; count of bases not matched to a gene: 2. This CDR3 spans 15 amino acids. Germline-derived CDR1 and CDR2 are MNHNS and SASEGT. For the CDR3, the DNA is TGTGCCAGCAGTGAACGGGGGGAGTCCTACAATGAGCAGTTCTTC. Its translation: CASSERGESYNEQFF.

Concerning this clone itself: One end of the junction does not line up with germline, which may come from a read error. This chain connects TRBV15 to TRBJ1-5; 10 bases line up with TRBD1. The CDR3 extends over 14 amino acids. Germline lookup yields CDR1 LNHNV and CDR2 YYDKDF (reference sequence). The CDR3 protein is CATSRDRGPEPQHF. Here the CDR3 DNA reads TGTGCCACCAGCCGAGACAGGGGGCCAGAGCCCCAGCATTTT. The complete variable domain, with remaining parts taken from reference TRBV15 and TRBJ1-5, reads DAMVIQNPRYQVTQFGKPVTLSCSQTLNHNVMYWYQQKSSQAPKLLFHYYDKDFNNEADTPDNFQSRRPNTSFCFLDIRSPGLGDTAMYLCATSRDRGPEPQHFGDGTRLSIL.

The genes are TRBV10-2 and TRBJ2-3; D unresolved. Trimming shortened V by 0 bases and J by 8 bases, and 12 bases separated the two germline ends. The CDR3 has 14 amino acids. CDR1 WSHSY and CDR2 SAAADI come from the germline V gene. The CDR3 DNA reads as TGCGCCAGCAGTGAGTCGAGGTTGACCCTTACGCAGTATTTT. Translating gives CASSESRLTLTQYF.

J is TRBJ2-1 and V is TRBV6-5; perhaps TRBD2 as D (6 bases). The CDR3 totals 12 residues. Germline loops: CDR1 MNHEY, CDR2 SVGAGI. V was clipped by 8 bases and J by 11 bases, with 16 bases between them. The CDR3 reads CASRRDSRKQFF. Written as DNA, the CDR3 is TGTGCCAGCCGCCGGGACTCACGGAAGCAGTTCTTC.

Turning to this clone: This CDR3 is also generated by other DNA sequences in the sample. The chain links TRBV7-2 to TRBJ1-2; D not resolved. Germline lookup yields CDR1 SGHTA and CDR2 FQGNSA. V shed 5 bases and J shed 0 bases, with 7 bases lying between them. The CDR3 is 13 amino acids. CDR3 sequence (DNA): TGTGCCAGCAGCCTGGCAGCTAACTATGGCTACACCTTC. It translates to CASSLAANYGYTF.

This chain uses TRBV5-4 with TRBJ2-3; TRBD2 is a possible D gene (5 bases). The CDR3 has 14 residues. Trimming removed 1 base at V and 7 bases at J, with 13 bases between. Germline CDR1 reads SGHNT; CDR2 reads YYREEE (reference sequence). In DNA form, the CDR3 reads TGTGCCAGCAGCTTGTTGGCAGGAGGTAATACGCAGTATTTT. This encodes CASSLLAGGNTQYF. Supplemented by reference TRBV5-4 and TRBJ2-3, the full variable domain reads ETGVTQSPTHLIKTRGQQVTLRCSSQSGHNTVSWYQQALGQGPQFIFQYYREEENGRGNFPPRFSGLQFPNYSSELNVNALELDDSALYLCASSLLAGGNTQYFGPGTRLTVL.

The rearrangement links TRBV18 to TRBJ2-7; 8 positions agree with TRBD2. Germline V lookup: CDR1 KGHSH, CDR2 LQKENI. CDR3 length: 14 residues. Losses at the gene ends were 3 bases for V and 6 bases for J; bases not matched to a gene: 7. CDR3: CASSPGAGAVEQYF. The CDR3 nucleotides are TGTGCCAGCTCACCTGGAGCGGGAGCAGTCGAGCAGTACTTC. Full variable domain (remainder filled in from reference TRBV18 and TRBJ2-7): NAGVMQNPRHLVRRRGQEARLRCSPMKGHSHVYWYRQLPEEGLKFMVYLQKENIIDESGMPKERFSAEFPKEGPSILRIQQVVRGDSAAYFCASSPGAGAVEQYFGPGTRLTVT.

The chain joins TRBV11-2 to TRBJ1-4; D is possibly TRBD1 (5 bases). Germline V gene lookup returns CDR1 SGHAT and CDR2 FQNNGV. V was trimmed by 5 bases and J by 7 bases, leaving 17 bases between them. The CDR3 sequence is 15 residues long. This CDR3 reads CASSLAGGTGEKLFF. In nucleotides, the CDR3 is TGTGCCAGCAGCCTCGCCGGGGGGACCGGTGAAAAACTGTTTTTT.

J is TRBJ1-1 and V is TRBV6-6, with 8 nucleotides matching TRBD1. Trimming cost V 5 bases and J 0 bases; bases outside gene matches: 5. Germline lookup yields CDR1 MNHNY and CDR2 SVGAGI (reference sequence). The CDR3 runs 15 residues. The CDR3 region is CASSIGTGVNTEAFF. As DNA, the CDR3 is TGTGCCAGCAGTATTGGGACAGGTGTGAACACTGAAGCTTTCTTT.

This clone occurred a few times. The V call is TRBV10-2, the J call TRBJ2-7; 8 nucleotides align to TRBD2. In germline, CDR1 is WSHSY, CDR2 SAAADI. This CDR3 comprises 15 residues. The V and J ends lost 2 bases and 2 bases, in that order; junction bases with no gene match: 5. The CDR3 DNA reads as TGCGCCAGCAGTGAGGGACTAGCAGATACCTACGAGCAGTACTTC. As protein: CASSEGLADTYEQYF.

V and J are TRBV15 and TRBJ1-5, with D perhaps TRBD1 (5 bases). This CDR3 has 15 amino acids. Germline CDR1 reads LNHNV; CDR2 reads YYDKDF (reference sequence). V gave up 3 bases and J gave up 1 base, with 10 bases separating them. In DNA, the CDR3 is TGTGCCACCAGCAGGGACATTCAAAGCAATCAGCCCCAGCATTTT. This encodes CATSRDIQSNQPQHF. Together with reference TRBV15 and TRBJ1-5, the CDR3 gives the full variable domain: DAMVIQNPRYQVTQFGKPVTLSCSQTLNHNVMYWYQQKSSQAPKLLFHYYDKDFNNEADTPDNFQSRRPNTSFCFLDIRSPGLGDTAMYLCATSRDIQSNQPQHFGDGTRLSIL.